These T cell receptor beta chains were read from a single sample in a study of beta chain features in type 1 diabetes. Produced via immunoSEQ multiplex PCR; TCRdb's table is partial and in-frame only. The data hold roughly 50,000 clones, with roughly 39% observed a single time. Sequencing input: Tregs from blood. These receptors originate from a man aged 25-45 years with type 1 diabetes. The CDR3 runs from the conserved cysteine through the conserved F or W. A D gene is named only where the DNA matches it firmly. Size tells how often a clone was seen (once, few, many) or the class of an expanded clone, and some rows leave it out.

DNA	CDR3	length	V	D	J	size
TGTGCCAGCTCACCCCGGACTAGCGGGTCCCGCACAGATACGCAGTATTTT	CASSPRTSGSRTDTQYF	17	TRBV18	TRBD2	TRBJ2-3	-
TGTGCCACCCTTCGGACTAGCGGGAGGGCCCAGTTCTTC	CATLRTSGRAQFF	13	TRBV28	TRBD2	TRBJ2-1	-
TGTGCCAGCTCACCGCCAGGGGGCAGGGACACCGGGGAGCTGTTTTTT	CASSPPGGRDTGELFF	16	TRBV18	TRBD1	TRBJ2-2	once
TGTGCCAGCAGCTTGGACGGTAGCACAGATACGCAGTATTTT	CASSLDGSTDTQYF	14	TRBV5-4	-	TRBJ2-3	few
TGTGCCAGCAGCTTAGGGGGCACAGTTTCCTACGAGCAGTACTTC	CASSLGGTVSYEQYF	15	TRBV11-2	-	TRBJ2-7	-
TGTGCCAGCCGCACCGGGACAGTGAACACTGAAGCTTTCTTT	CASRTGTVNTEAFF	14	TRBV5-6	TRBD1	TRBJ1-1	few
TGCGCCAGCAGCTTGGGACAGGCCGGCCAGCCCCAGCATTTT	CASSLGQAGQPQHF	14	TRBV5-1	-	TRBJ1-5	-
TGCAGCGTTGAGGTCAGGGCCTACAATGAGCAGTTCTTC	CSVEVRAYNEQFF	13	TRBV29-1	-	TRBJ2-1	few
TGTGCCAGCAGCTTGGACAGGGACTACGAGCAGTACTTC	CASSLDRDYEQYF	13	TRBV5-6	-	TRBJ2-7	-
TGTGCCAGCTCACTATCGACAGAAGTGAACACTGAAGCTTTCTTT	CASSLSTEVNTEAFF	15	TRBV18	-	TRBJ1-1	-
TGTGCCAGCAGCTGGGTTAGCGGGAGTATAGGTGAGCAGTTCTTC	CASSWVSGSIGEQFF	15	TRBV7-8	TRBD2	TRBJ2-1	-
TGTGCCAGCAGCTTGTTGCCTACGTCTATTAACAATGAGCAGTTCTTC	CASSLLPTSINNEQFF	16	TRBV5-4	-	TRBJ2-1	-
TGTGCCAGCAGCCCCGGACTAGCGGGAGCTGAAGAGACCCAGTACTTC	CASSPGLAGAEETQYF	16	TRBV4-2	TRBD2	TRBJ2-5	-
TGTGCCAGTAGTTCTCGGGGTCGGGGAGATCAGCCCCAGCATTTT	CASSSRGRGDQPQHF	15	TRBV19	-	TRBJ1-5	-
TGTGCCAGCAGTTCCCCCTCCAGGGCAGGTTATAGCAATCAGCCCCAGCATTTT	CASSSPSRAGYSNQPQHF	18	TRBV28	-	TRBJ1-5	-
TGTGCCATCAGTGAGTCGATAATGGTTGGGGCGGGAGCAGATACGCAGTATTTT	CAISESIMVGAGADTQYF	18	TRBV10-3	TRBD2	TRBJ2-3	medium-sized
TGTGCCAGCTACGTGGCGGTTAACACCGGGGAGCTGTTTTTT	CASYVAVNTGELFF	14	TRBV7-9	-	TRBJ2-2	-
TGTGCCAGCAGGGGGACAGTTCTTAACTATGGCTACACCTTC	CASRGTVLNYGYTF	14	TRBV6-6	TRBD1	TRBJ1-2	-